This T cell receptor (beta chain) was sequenced in a study of response to subunit inactivated influenza vaccine. Overall study findings and caveats: With each seasonal influenza vaccination, the authors suggested, few new T cells are recruited.

This clonotype showed up just once. Its antigen is unidentified. Its ends do not fully match the called genes, so a read error is possible. The CDR3 loop spans 16 amino acids. Germline V gives CDR1 DFQATT, CDR2 SNEGSKA (reference sequence). TCRdb ran MiXCR on the RT-PCR reads and lists one entry per CDR3 protein. The sample yields hundreds of thousands of distinct CDR3 sequences, less than 10% seen once. The starting material was PBMCs from blood, obtained around 25 months after vaccination. This clonotype was sampled from a man in his fifties or sixties who received an inactivated influenza vaccine. The chain couples TRBV20-1 to TRBJ2-1; 7 bases map to TRBD2. This chain's CDR3 is CCARDLALAWGNEQFF. The CDR3 DNA sequence: TGCTGTGCTAGAGATTTAGCACTAGCGTGGGGCAATGAGCAGTTCTTC.